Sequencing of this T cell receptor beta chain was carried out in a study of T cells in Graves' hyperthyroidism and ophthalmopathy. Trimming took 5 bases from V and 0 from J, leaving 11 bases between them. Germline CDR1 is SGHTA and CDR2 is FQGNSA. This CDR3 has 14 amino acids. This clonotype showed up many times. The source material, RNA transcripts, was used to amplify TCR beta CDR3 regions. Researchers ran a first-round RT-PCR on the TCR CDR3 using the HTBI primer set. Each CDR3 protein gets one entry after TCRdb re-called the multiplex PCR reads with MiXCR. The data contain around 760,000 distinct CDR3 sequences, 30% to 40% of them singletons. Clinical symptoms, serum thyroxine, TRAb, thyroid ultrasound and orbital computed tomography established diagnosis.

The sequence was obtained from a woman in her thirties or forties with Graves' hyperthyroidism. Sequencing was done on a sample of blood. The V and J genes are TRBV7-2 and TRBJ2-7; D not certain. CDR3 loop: CASSVVAFSYEQYF. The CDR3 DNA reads TGTGCCAGCAGCGTCGTCGCGTTCTCCTACGAGCAGTACTTC.